Shown below are 26 T cell receptor beta chains from a single sample sequenced in a study of cytotoxic CD8 clonotypes in ibrutinib-treated CLL. Generated by immunoSEQ multiplex PCR, the TCRdb table keeps only in-frame clones and is missing some. This sample has some 150,000 clones, with about 80% found just once. The sample was PBMCs, taken after 12 months of ibrutinib treatment. The receptors come from a human donor with chronic lymphocytic leukemia.

The V and J genes are TRBV6-1 and TRBJ1-1; no clear D gene. The V gene's germline CDR1 is MNHNS and CDR2 SASEGT. The CDR3 contains 16 residues. Trimming pared 2 bases from V and 0 bases from J, leaving 13 bases between. CDR3 DNA sequence: TGTGCCAGCAGTGAACAGCTACATTACATGAACACTGAAGCTTTCTTT. This sequence encodes CASSEQLHYMNTEAFF.

This clone was recorded a few times. The chain couples TRBV27 to TRBJ1-5; D may be TRBD1 (6 bases). The CDR3 has 16 residues. The V gene lost 6 bases and the J gene lost 0 bases, with 15 bases spanning the gap. CDR1 is MNHEY and CDR2 is SMNVEV in the germline V gene (reference sequence). The CDR3 DNA sequence: TGTGCCAGCAGCCCTTGGACAGACTATAGCAATCAGCCCCAGCATTTT. Residues: CASSPWTDYSNQPQHF.

V and J are TRBV5-1 and TRBJ2-7; 9 bases fit TRBD2. CDR1 is SGHRS and CDR2 is YFSETQ in the germline V gene. J lost 4 bases, V lost 1 base, and 6 bases had no gene match. The length of the CDR3 is 15 residues. The chain's CDR3 is CASSLSLAGRYEQYF. The CDR3 DNA reads TGCGCCAGCAGCTTGAGCCTAGCGGGAAGGTACGAGCAGTACTTC.

This clone was seen just once. The chain joins TRBV25-1 to TRBJ2-5; D is undetermined. Trimming shortened V by 2 bases and J by 1 base, and 8 bases separated the two germline ends. CDR3 size: 14 residues. Germline V CDR1 and CDR2: MGHDK, SYGVNS. CDR3 in DNA: TGTGCCAGCAGTGAAGGCGTGGGCCAAGAGACCCAGTACTTC. The encoded protein is CASSEGVGQETQYF.

The V call is TRBV28, the J call TRBJ2-5; D unresolved. With 3 bases removed from V and 7 bases from J, the gap between germline ends came to 15 bases. Germline V gives CDR1 MDHEN, CDR2 SYDVKM. The CDR3 has 14 residues. The CDR3 region is CASSLSEGVWTQYF. In DNA, the CDR3 is TGTGCCAGCAGTTTGTCGGAAGGAGTTTGGACCCAGTACTTC.

This clone showed up just once. The V gene is TRBV5-1, the J gene TRBJ2-7; D ambiguous. V dropped 1 base and J dropped 2 bases, with 10 bases sitting between them. This CDR3 region has 14 residues. Per the germline V gene, CDR1 is SGHRS and CDR2 is YFSETQ. CDR3 nucleotide sequence: TGCGCCAGCAGCTTGATTGGCGATACCTACGAGCAGTACTTC. Translating gives CASSLIGDTYEQYF.

The chain recombines TRBV30 with TRBJ2-3; maybe TRBD2 (6 bases). CDR1 and CDR2 (germline): GTSNPN, SVGIG (reference sequence). The CDR3 loop spans 15 amino acids. V lost 0 bases and J 3 bases, leaving 13 bases between the germline ends. CDR3 DNA: TGTGCCTGGAGTGTGGGGGACTTCCAGACAGATACGCAGTATTTT. Translated: CAWSVGDFQTDTQYF. Full variable domain (remainder filled in from reference TRBV30 and TRBJ2-3): SQTIHQWPATLVQPVGSPLSLECTVEGTSNPNLYWYRQAAGRGLQLLFYSVGIGQISSEVPQNLSASRPQDRQFILSSKKLLLSDSGFYLCAWSVGDFQTDTQYFGPGTRLTVL.

The V gene is TRBV2, the J gene TRBJ2-3, with 12 nucleotides matching TRBD2. Germline V gene sequence: CDR1 SNHLY, CDR2 FYNNEI. The CDR3 spans 18 residues. V lost 1 base and J lost 0; bases outside the gene matches: 5. The chain's CDR3 is CASSEGGTSGSSTDTQYF. The CDR3 DNA sequence: TGTGCCAGCAGTGAAGGAGGGACTAGCGGGTCTAGCACAGATACGCAGTATTTT.

This clone was counted at least ten times. The J gene is TRBJ1-6, the V gene TRBV6-5; D is unresolved. This CDR3 is built from 12 residues. V lost 9 bases, J lost 4 bases, and 7 bases lay in between. From germline, CDR1 is MNHEY and CDR2 SVGAGI. The CDR3 protein is CASSTYNSPLHF. The CDR3 DNA follows: TGTGCCAGTAGTACGTATAATTCACCCCTCCACTTT.

This chain connects TRBV13 to TRBJ2-3; D perhaps matches TRBD2 (7 bases). The CDR3 covers 16 residues. The germline V gene encodes CDR1 PRHDT and CDR2 FYEKMQ (reference sequence). Trimming stripped 4 bases from V and 9 bases from J, with 23 bases between. The CDR3 protein is CASSSSGQLGGRTQYF. For the CDR3, the DNA is TGTGCCAGCAGCTCCTCGGGACAACTGGGAGGGAGGACGCAGTATTTT.

The chain combines TRBV5-1 with TRBJ1-2; 7 nucleotides agree with TRBD1. From germline, CDR1 is SGHRS and CDR2 YFSETQ. V was clipped by 0 bases and J by 6 bases; unmatched bases: 8. There are 15 residues in the CDR3. The CDR3 is CASSLDPGTVDGYTF. As DNA, the CDR3 is TGCGCCAGCAGCTTGGATCCCGGGACAGTCGATGGCTACACCTTC.

This rearrangement joins TRBV5-1 to TRBJ2-3, with a possible D match to TRBD2 (5 bases). CDR1 is SGHRS, CDR2 YFSETQ, per germline. V dropped 6 bases and J dropped 0 bases, with 14 bases sitting between them. The CDR3 is made up of 15 amino acids. DNA for the CDR3: TGCGCCAGCATGAGCAGCGGCACTAGCACAGATACGCAGTATTTT. Its translation: CASMSSGTSTDTQYF.

The chain has TRBV5-6 and TRBJ2-6, with a possible D match to TRBD2 (6 bases). In germline, CDR1 is SGHDT, CDR2 YYEEEE. The CDR3 is 15 amino acids. V dropped 4 bases and J dropped 4 bases, with 12 bases sitting between them. The CDR3 sequence: CASSSGPLGANVLTF. In DNA, the CDR3 is TGTGCCAGCAGCAGCGGGCCCTTAGGGGCCAACGTCCTGACTTTC.

The chain carries TRBV5-1 and TRBJ1-6, with D perhaps TRBD1 (6 bases). This CDR3 spans 16 amino acids. CDR1 is SGHRS and CDR2 is YFSETQ in the germline V gene. The V and J ends lost 5 bases and 8 bases respectively, with 20 bases between them. The DNA of the CDR3 is TGCGCCAGCAGTATTGGACAGAGGAGCTCTGATTCACCCCTCCACTTT. Translated, it gives CASSIGQRSSDSPLHF.

This clone has a handful of counts. The gene calls are TRBV10-3 and TRBJ1-1; D is unclear. Trimming left V 8 bases short and J 8 bases short, with 12 bases between. The V gene's germline CDR1 is ENHRY and CDR2 SYGVKD. The length of the CDR3 is 11 residues. The CDR3 sequence is CAIESGAEAFF. In DNA, the CDR3 is TGTGCCATCGAGAGCGGAGCCGAAGCTTTCTTT.

This clone was found once. J is TRBJ1-1 and V is TRBV11-2, with TRBD1 identical over 9 bases. The trim removed 5 bases at V and 5 bases at J, leaving 6 bases unmatched. The CDR3 sequence is 14 residues long. The germline V gene has CDR1 SGHAT and CDR2 FQNNGV. The chain's CDR3 is CASSITDRGTEAFF. CDR3 DNA sequence: TGTGCCAGCAGCATAACGGACAGGGGAACTGAAGCTTTCTTT.

The rearrangement links TRBV19 to TRBJ2-7; 10 bases agree with TRBD1. CDR3 length: 15 amino acids. V lost 0 bases, J lost 5 bases, and 4 bases stayed unmatched. CDR1 and CDR2 from the germline V gene are LNHDA and SQIVND (reference sequence). Written as DNA, the CDR3 is TGTGCCAGTAGTATAGATACCGGGACAGGGGACGAGCAGTACTTC. It is translated as CASSIDTGTGDEQYF.

This clone was counted between two and nine times. The chain uses TRBV7-9 and TRBJ1-2; 7 bases align to TRBD1. The CDR3 length is 14 residues. CDR1 and CDR2 from the germline V gene are SEHNR and FQNEAQ (reference sequence). The V gene end was trimmed by 5 bases and the J gene end by 8 bases; junction bases not matched to a gene: 11. The CDR3 here is CASSRVLTGIGYTF. The CDR3 DNA is TGTGCCAGCAGCCGGGTACTGACAGGGATCGGCTACACCTTC.

This chain links TRBV10-3 with TRBJ1-2; D unresolved. The CDR3 covers 13 residues. Germline CDR1 is ENHRY and CDR2 is SYGVKD. Trimming took 4 bases from V and 3 from J, leaving 9 bases between them. The CDR3 is CAISGGLDYGYTF. Here the CDR3 DNA reads TGTGCCATCAGTGGAGGGTTGGACTATGGCTACACCTTC.

The chain carries TRBV6-5 and TRBJ1-5; the D is unclear. The V gene lost 0 bases and the J gene lost 3 bases, with 9 bases spanning the gap. The germline V gene has CDR1 MNHEY and CDR2 SVGAGI. The CDR3 has 15 amino acids. CDR3 DNA sequence: TGTGCCAGCAGTTACTCGAGCAGTTACAATCAGCCCCAGCATTTT. Protein: CASSYSSSYNQPQHF.

The chain employs TRBV4-1 and TRBJ1-3; D not resolved. This CDR3 is 16 amino acids long. V lost 0 bases, J lost 3 bases, and 12 bases lay in between. Per the germline V gene, CDR1 is MGHRA and CDR2 is YSYEKL. The CDR3 loop reads CASSQDQAWGGNTIYF. CDR3 DNA sequence: TGCGCCAGCAGCCAAGATCAGGCCTGGGGTGGAAACACCATATATTTT.

The chain is built from TRBV29-1 and TRBJ2-7; 9 bases are a match to TRBD1. The CDR3 covers 16 residues. V shed 0 bases and J 2 bases; nucleotides not matched to a gene: 8. Germline V lookup: CDR1 SQVTM, CDR2 ANQGSEA. CDR3 sequence reads: CSVEEGVGDRAYEQYF. CDR3 in DNA: TGCAGCGTTGAAGAAGGGGTGGGGGACAGGGCCTACGAGCAGTACTTC.

This chain joins TRBV18 and TRBJ1-3; D remains unclear. The germline V gene has CDR1 KGHSH and CDR2 LQKENI. V dropped 2 bases and J dropped 0 bases, with 11 bases sitting between them. The CDR3 extends over 16 amino acids. As DNA, the CDR3 is TGTGCCAGCTCACCAGCCACGGGATACTCTGGAAACACCATATATTTT. This sequence encodes CASSPATGYSGNTIYF. The whole variable domain, remainder taken from reference TRBV18 and TRBJ1-3, is NAGVMQNPRHLVRRRGQEARLRCSPMKGHSHVYWYRQLPEEGLKFMVYLQKENIIDESGMPKERFSAEFPKEGPSILRIQQVVRGDSAAYFCASSPATGYSGNTIYFGEGSWLTVV.

The J gene is TRBJ2-2, the V gene TRBV7-9; TRBD2 agrees at 8 bases. From germline, CDR1 is SEHNR and CDR2 FQNEAQ (reference sequence). Losses at the gene ends were 0 bases for V and 4 bases for J; bases not matched to a gene: 4. CDR3 length: 16 amino acids. The CDR3 DNA reads as TGTGCCAGCAGCTTAGCCGGGGGGGCGCGCACCGGGGAGCTGTTTTTT. Translation: CASSLAGGARTGELFF.

Of note for this clone: Other DNA sequences within the sample encode an identical CDR3. The rearrangement links TRBV30 to TRBJ1-6; TRBD1 is a possible D gene (6 bases). The germline V and J ends were trimmed by 2 bases and 7 bases, with 21 bases remaining between them. The CDR3 is 17 amino acids. Germline V gene data show CDR1 as GTSNPN and CDR2 as SVGIG (reference sequence). This chain's CDR3 is CAWSYNTGGGGNSPLHF. CDR3 sequence (DNA): TGTGCCTGGAGTTACAACACCGGGGGCGGGGGCAATTCACCCCTCCACTTT.

About this clone: A junction boundary mismatches the germline segment, possibly from a read error. This rearrangement joins TRBV6-1 to TRBJ2-7, with D perhaps TRBD1 or TRBD2 (7 bases each). CDR1 and CDR2 (germline): MNHNS, SASEGT. The CDR3 runs 10 residues. The CDR3 protein is CASSSGTANF. The CDR3 DNA follows: TGTGCCAGCAGTAGCGGGACAGCTAACTTC.